This T cell receptor (beta chain) was sequenced during a study of T cells in Graves' hyperthyroidism and ophthalmopathy. This CDR3 is built from 12 residues. Germline CDR1 and CDR2: MDHEN and SYDVKM. The V gene lost 5 bases and the J gene lost 11 bases, with 15 bases spanning the gap. Amplified regions were TCR beta CDR3 sequences from RNA transcripts. The HTBI primer set drove a first-round RT-PCR of the TCR CDR3. TCRdb analysed the multiplex PCR reads with MiXCR anew, one entry per CDR3 protein. The sample has fewer than 650,000 distinct CDR3 sequences; approximately 15% are singletons. General study results and limits: The model made its ophthalmopathy prediction, and onset followed a median approximately six months later.

This clonotype was found many times. The antigen is undetermined. Sequences were obtained from blood. This clonotype was obtained from a woman aged 25 to 39 with Graves' hyperthyroidism that later progressed to Graves' ophthalmopathy. The chain joins TRBV28 to TRBJ1-1; no clear D. The CDR3 reads CASSTPGIGAFF. In nucleotides, the CDR3 is TGTGCCAGCAGTACCCCTGGGATTGGGGCTTTCTTT.